Below are 7 T cell receptor beta chains sequenced from a single sample in a study of CD8+CD57+ T cells in acquired aplastic anemia. It was patients with CD8+CD57+ cell expansion by flow cytometry who were chosen for sequencing. Profiling that covered TCR beta VDJ and CDR3 relied on genomic DNA as its template. TCRdb analysed the reads with MiXCR anew, one entry per CDR3 protein. The repertoire holds some 200,000 distinct CDR3 sequences, with about half as singletons. Sequences were obtained from sorted CD4+, CD8+, or CD8+CD57+ T cells (not recorded which) from PBMCs. These receptors were taken from a human donor with aplastic anemia.

This clonotype was seen many times. The rearrangement uses TRBV7-3 and TRBJ2-3; 9 bases fit TRBD1. CDR1 is SGHTA, CDR2 FQGTGA, per germline. J was trimmed by 4 bases and V by 3 bases; bases with no gene match: 2. This CDR3 contains 14 residues. CDR3 coding DNA: TGTGCCAGCAGCTTCAGACAGGGGGCAGATACGCAGTATTTT. Amino acid sequence: CASSFRQGADTQYF.

This clonotype was detected ten times or more. This chain joins TRBV6-1 and TRBJ1-2, with 9 bases that match TRBD1. This CDR3 is 14 amino acids long. Germline V gene lookup returns CDR1 MNHNS and CDR2 SASEGT. V lost 4 bases and J lost 3; bases outside the gene matches: 3. CDR3 coding DNA: TGTGCCAGCAGTGGGACAGGGGACGACTATGGCTACACCTTC. Amino acid sequence: CASSGTGDDYGYTF.

The CDR3 sequence: CSARPLSTYEQYF. Here the CDR3 DNA reads TGCAGTGCTAGACCATTATCTACTTACGAGCAGTACTTC. The J gene is TRBJ2-7, the V gene TRBV20-1; D is unresolved. This CDR3 spans 13 amino acids. Trimming pared 2 bases from V and 4 bases from J, leaving 12 bases between. CDR1 and CDR2 from the germline V gene are DFQATT and SNEGSKA (reference sequence).

Many counts were recorded for this clonotype. The chain uses TRBV24-1 and TRBJ2-3; D is perhaps TRBD2 (5 bases). The germline gives CDR1 KGHDR, CDR2 SFDVKD. The CDR3 is 15 residues long. Trimming pared 4 bases from V and 3 bases from J, leaving 13 bases between. The CDR3 sequence is CATSEASLGTDTQYF. The CDR3 region has the DNA TGTGCCACCAGTGAGGCTAGCCTTGGGACAGATACGCAGTATTTT.

The chain combines TRBV15 with TRBJ1-1; a weak D match, TRBD1 (5 bases). CDR3 size: 14 residues. Germline CDR1 LNHNV, CDR2 YYDKDF (reference sequence). V shed 0 bases and J shed 11 bases, with 16 bases lying between them. CDR3 region: CATSRDWGRGSAFF. The DNA for the CDR3 is TGTGCCACCAGCAGAGATTGGGGACGGGGTTCGGCTTTCTTT.

The table lists this clonotype with many counts. The chain couples TRBV18 to TRBJ2-1; weak D call: TRBD2 (5 bases). The CDR3 totals 14 residues. The germline V gene encodes CDR1 KGHSH and CDR2 LQKENI. Trimming stripped 3 bases from V and 5 bases from J, with 11 bases between. The CDR3 loop reads CASSPEGRDNEQFF. The CDR3 DNA reads TGTGCCAGCTCACCCGAGGGTCGGGACAATGAGCAGTTCTTC.

This clonotype turned up a few times. The chain uses TRBV29-1 and TRBJ1-1, with D maybe TRBD1 (6 bases). From germline, CDR1 is SQVTM and CDR2 ANQGSEA. Trimming cost V 6 bases and J 0 bases, with 20 bases left between them. This CDR3 region has 16 residues. CDR3 nucleotide sequence: TGCAGCGTCGGCGGCGTCGCAGGGGCCCTGAACACTGAAGCTTTCTTT. Amino acid sequence: CSVGGVAGALNTEAFF.